This T cell receptor (beta chain) emerged from a study of blood T cell repertoires in COVID-19. Study in general: Spain, Italy and the United States supplied samples that represented acute and convalescent COVID-19. T cells, B-cell-depleted T cells, or PBMCs provided the cDNA or gDNA that served as material.

Categorization into cohorts depended on clinical history that participants reported. This CDR3 contains 16 residues. V lost 1 base and J 1 base, leaving 13 bases between the germline ends. The germline gives CDR1 MNHEY, CDR2 SMNVEV (reference sequence). Per the authors' pipeline: Nucleated cell counts were estimated from reference gene primer amplification. Assay used: immunoSEQ multiplex PCR; TCRdb lists only in-frame clones, some missing. That table supplies the V and J calls and clone size; D and trimming were determined from the DNA. This table holds around 280,000 clones, 90% found once. This chain connects TRBV27 to TRBJ1-1; D gene uncertain. This clonotype originated in a woman aged 18-30 years with acute COVID-19. Sample: PBMCs or T cells enriched from blood (not recorded which). CDR3 DNA: TGTGCCAGCAGTTTATACGAGGGCAGACGGAACACTGAAGCTTTCTTT. This translates into CASSLYEGRRNTEAFF.